These 17 T cell receptor beta chains originate from one sample sequenced in a study of blood T cell repertoires in COVID-19. Some clones are missing from TCRdb's copy, which holds only in-frame ones; the method was immunoSEQ multiplex PCR. Here the sample spans some 350,000 clones, around nine tenths being singletons. Sequenced: peripheral blood. All receptors derive from a young woman who had recovered from COVID-19.

The chain uses TRBV7-8 and TRBJ2-1; 11 bases map to TRBD2. In germline, CDR1 is SGHVS, CDR2 FQNEAQ. J was trimmed by 0 bases and V by 3 bases; bases with no gene match: 7. CDR3 length: 18 residues. The CDR3 nucleotides read TGTGCCAGCAGCTTCTCTAGCGGGAGGAAGAGCTCCTACAATGAGCAGTTCTTC. Its translation: CASSFSSGRKSSYNEQFF.

The chain recombines TRBV4-1 with TRBJ2-7; D is unresolved. V was trimmed by 1 base and J by 2 bases, leaving 15 bases between them. The CDR3 has 16 residues. Germline CDR1 and CDR2: MGHRA and YSYEKL. Here the CDR3 DNA reads TGCGCCAGCAGCCAAGTACCTGGAGTTACCCCCTACGAGCAGTACGTC. It yields the protein CASSQVPGVTPYEQYV.

This chain uses TRBV7-9 with TRBJ1-1; no clear D. The CDR3 runs to 15 residues. From germline, CDR1 is SEHNR and CDR2 FQNEAQ (reference sequence). Trimming pared 5 bases from V and 0 bases from J, leaving 13 bases between. CDR3 nucleotides: TGTGCCAGCAGCCCAACGACGGGTCTGAACACTGAAGCTTTCTTT. Its protein is CASSPTTGLNTEAFF.

The chain is built from TRBV4-3 and TRBJ1-3; 9 positions agree with TRBD1. The trim removed 3 bases at V and 3 bases at J, leaving 3 bases unmatched. CDR1 and CDR2 from the germline V gene are LGHNA and YSLEER. The CDR3 contains 15 residues. The CDR3 protein is CASSQTTGGGNTIYF. The CDR3 DNA reads TGCGCCAGCAGCCAGACGACAGGGGGTGGAAACACCATATATTTT.

The V and J genes are TRBV20-1 and TRBJ2-5; no firm D call. Trimming left V 5 bases short and J 5 bases short, with 6 bases between. The CDR3 is 10 residues long. Germline V gene data show CDR1 as DFQATT and CDR2 as SNEGSKA (reference sequence). The CDR3 nucleotides are TGCAGTGCTGGTCGGGAGACCCAGTACTTC. It codes for CSAGRETQYF.

This chain links TRBV10-3 with TRBJ2-3; D remains unclear. CDR3 length: 13 residues. The V gene lost 3 bases and the J gene lost 6 bases, with 10 bases spanning the gap. Germline values: CDR1 ENHRY, CDR2 SYGVKD. The CDR3 sequence: CAISENHLDTQYF. The CDR3 bases are TGTGCCATCAGTGAAAACCACTTGGATACGCAGTATTTT.

The chain has TRBV7-2 and TRBJ2-3; 9 bases are a match to TRBD2. The CDR3 is 15 residues long. V lost 1 base, J lost 6 bases, and 5 bases stayed unmatched. The germline gives CDR1 SGHTA, CDR2 FQGNSA. In nucleotides, the CDR3 is TGTGCCAGCAGCTTAGGAGGTGCGGGGGGGGATACGCAGTATTTT. This sequence encodes CASSLGGAGGDTQYF.

The chain employs TRBV6-5 and TRBJ2-1; weak D call: TRBD2 (6 bases). The CDR3 consists of 15 residues. V gave up 2 bases and J gave up 2 bases, with 10 bases separating them. Per the germline V gene, CDR1 is MNHEY and CDR2 is SVGAGI. The CDR3 spells CASSYRVAAYNEQFF. In DNA, the CDR3 is TGTGCCAGCAGTTACAGAGTAGCGGCCTACAATGAGCAGTTCTTC.

The chain joins TRBV4-3 to TRBJ2-3; D might be TRBD1 (7 bases). The germline CDR1 and CDR2 sequences are LGHNA and YSLEER. The CDR3 is 16 amino acids. The V gene lost 0 bases and the J gene lost 3 bases, with 13 bases spanning the gap. This CDR3 reads CASSQDVAGGTDTQYF. In nucleotides, the CDR3 is TGCGCCAGCAGCCAAGATGTAGCAGGGGGGACAGATACGCAGTATTTT.

V is TRBV30 and J is TRBJ1-3; D unclear. The V and J ends lost 4 bases and 2 bases respectively, with 15 bases between them. The CDR3 runs 15 residues. Germline V lookup: CDR1 GTSNPN, CDR2 SVGIG (reference sequence). The CDR3 region has the DNA TGTGCCTGGAACTCCGGGTCGTCCGCTGGAAACACCATATATTTT. It translates to CAWNSGSSAGNTIYF. The full variable domain, rest sourced from reference TRBV30 and TRBJ1-3, is SQTIHQWPATLVQPVGSPLSLECTVEGTSNPNLYWYRQAAGRGLQLLFYSVGIGQISSEVPQNLSASRPQDRQFILSSKKLLLSDSGFYLCAWNSGSSAGNTIYFGEGSWLTVV.

V and J are TRBV27 and TRBJ2-1; 7 bases agree with TRBD2. Trimming removed 0 bases from V and 2 bases from J; junction bases left unmatched: 13. Germline CDR1 and CDR2: MNHEY and SMNVEV (reference sequence). This CDR3 is built from 19 residues. The CDR3 protein is CASSLSRASLGLPYNEQFF. The CDR3 nucleotides are TGTGCCAGCAGTTTATCGCGGGCTTCTCTGGGACTACCCTACAATGAGCAGTTCTTC.

The chain combines TRBV27 with TRBJ1-2; 12 bases agree with TRBD1. In germline, CDR1 is MNHEY, CDR2 SMNVEV (reference sequence). The V and J ends lost 10 bases and 8 bases, in that order; junction bases with no gene match: 23. This CDR3 spans 18 amino acids. The DNA of the CDR3 is TGTGCCACCCGTAGGGGGGGAGGGACAGGGGGCGATGTGCGGGGCTACACCTTC. It encodes CATRRGGGTGGDVRGYTF.

The chain uses TRBV11-3 and TRBJ1-2; TRBD1 matches 9 bases. In germline, CDR1 is SGHNT, CDR2 YENEEA. V shed 0 bases, J shed 2 bases, and the junction held 10 bases outside the gene matches. This CDR3 comprises 18 residues. The CDR3 nucleotides are TGTGCCAGCAGCTTAGAATCGAACGGGACAGGGTACAACTATGGCTACACCTTC. This sequence encodes CASSLESNGTGYNYGYTF.

The rearrangement joins TRBV10-2 to TRBJ2-7; 8 bases line up with TRBD1. Germline CDR1 and CDR2: WSHSY and SAAADI. With V trimmed by 6 bases and J by 0 bases, 7 bases remained unmatched. The length of the CDR3 is 15 residues. This chain's CDR3 is CASRRQGLSSYEQYV. The CDR3 nucleotides are TGCGCCAGCAGAAGACAGGGGCTTAGCTCCTACGAGCAGTACGTC.

The V gene is TRBV6-2 or TRBV6-3, the J gene TRBJ2-3; TRBD2 matches 12 bases. V gave up 5 bases and J gave up 5 bases; unmatched junction bases: 8. Germline loops: CDR1 MNHEY, CDR2 SVGEGT. CDR3 length equals 16 residues. CDR3 bases: TGTGCCAGCAGTGGCCGACTAGCGGGAGTGAGAGATACGCAGTATTTT. Translation: CASSGRLAGVRDTQYF.

The V gene is TRBV10-1, the J gene TRBJ2-1; 15 positions match TRBD2. Germline V gene data show CDR1 as WNHNN and CDR2 as SYGVQD (reference sequence). V lost 0 bases to trimming and J lost 5 bases; unmatched junction nucleotides: 2. This CDR3 region has 17 residues. CDR3 in DNA: TGCGCCAGCAGTGAGTCGGGACTAGCGGGAGGACACAATGAGCAGTTCTTC. Its translation is CASSESGLAGGHNEQFF.

The J gene is TRBJ1-4, the V gene TRBV5-6; the match to TRBD1 covers 9 bases. The CDR3 runs 13 residues. V trimming: 5 bases; J trimming: 8 bases; junction bases outside the gene matches: 4. Germline V gene sequence: CDR1 SGHDT, CDR2 YYEEEE. The CDR3 spells CASSTGGLEKLFF. The CDR3 DNA follows: TGTGCCAGCAGTACAGGGGGCTTAGAAAAACTGTTTTTT.